The present entry profiles one TCR beta chain with its context. The data stem from a study of blood T cell repertoires in COVID-19. Study-level background: Acute and convalescent COVID-19 samples came from the United States, Italy and Spain. Nucleic acid was either cDNA or gDNA, and it came from T cells, B-cell-depleted T cells, or PBMCs.

Original processing notes: Reference gene primer amplification gave nucleated cell count estimates. Clones were sequenced by immunoSEQ multiplex PCR, and TCRdb holds only the in-frame ones, with some missing. D and trimming were read from the DNA, whereas the V and J calls and clone size are those reported in that table. The table has more than 85,000 clones, more than 65% seen once; the top ten hold around 25%. Trimming shortened V by 5 bases and J by 4 bases, and 11 bases separated the two germline ends. The CDR3 covers 13 residues. The germline gives CDR1 SNHLY, CDR2 FYNNEI. Sequenced input: peripheral blood. This receptor was obtained from a man aged 55 to 70 with acute or convalescent COVID-19. The chain combines TRBV2 with TRBJ1-2; D possibly corresponds to TRBD1 (5 bases). In nucleotides, the CDR3 is TGTGCCAGCAGTTCGAGCGGGGGCTATGGCTACACCTTC. It yields the protein CASSSSGGYGYTF.